The rows below give T cell receptor beta chains drawn from one sample of a study of identifying expanded T cells in peripheral blood. Here immunoSEQ multiplex PCR was the method, and the copy in TCRdb shows in-frame clones only, minus some. The sample consists of around 120,000 clones, more than 85% of them appearing once. Sample: blood. Receptors were obtained from a person aged 18 to 75 in good health. Both conserved end residues are part of each CDR3. The D gene is left open where the match is weak. Clone sizes are given selectively: once, few, many, or a class where the clone is expanded.

v_call	clone_size	j_call	d_call	cdr3_aa	cdr3_nt
TRBV7-9	-	TRBJ2-1	TRBD2	CASSHAGGNYHNEQFF	TGTGCCAGCAGCCACGCCGGGGGGAATTACCACAATGAGCAGTTCTTC
TRBV19	-	TRBJ2-7	TRBD2	CASSFSGASSYEQYF	TGTGCCAGTAGCTTTAGCGGGGCGAGCTCCTACGAGCAGTACTTC
TRBV2	-	TRBJ2-2	TRBD2	CASSRTSGGVKNTGELFF	TGTGCCAGCAGTAGGACTAGCGGGGGGGTAAAAAACACCGGGGAGCTGTTTTTT
TRBV5-8	once	TRBJ2-5	TRBD1	CASSYQQGAQGTQYF	TGTGCCAGCAGCTACCAACAGGGGGCTCAGGGGACCCAGTACTTC
TRBV11-2	-	TRBJ2-5	TRBD2	CASRRLAGTQETQYF	TGTGCCAGCAGACGACTAGCGGGGACCCAAGAGACCCAGTACTTC
TRBV7-2	-	TRBJ2-4	-	CASSPLIQAKNIQYF	TGTGCCAGCAGCCCACTTATCCAAGCCAAAAACATTCAGTACTTC
TRBV5-4	-	TRBJ1-3	TRBD1	CASSLDRGAGNTIYF	TGTGCCAGCAGCTTGGACAGGGGAGCTGGAAACACCATATATTTT
TRBV6-5	-	TRBJ2-7	-	CASTLGWGGSYEQYF	TGTGCCAGCACCTTAGGCTGGGGCGGTTCCTACGAGCAGTACTTC
TRBV6-6	-	TRBJ2-1	-	CASSPDGFNEQFF	TGTGCCAGCAGTCCAGATGGTTTTAATGAGCAGTTCTTC
TRBV5-5	-	TRBJ2-2	-	CASSPLLLGGELFF	TGTGCCAGCAGCCCCCTTCTGCTCGGCGGGGAGCTGTTTTTT
TRBV6-6	-	TRBJ1-2	-	CASSYQGRDYGYTF	TGTGCCAGCAGTTACCAGGGCAGGGACTATGGCTACACCTTC
TRBV5-1	-	TRBJ2-2	-	CASSGEGELFF	TGCGCCAGCAGCGGAGAGGGGGAGCTGTTTTTT
TRBV11-2	-	TRBJ2-5	-	CASTEGGTQYF	TGTGCCAGCACGGAAGGCGGGACCCAGTACTTC
TRBV18	-	TRBJ1-6	-	CASSPPGQSNSPLHF	TGTGCCAGCTCACCCCCGGGACAATCGAATTCACCCCTCCACTTT
TRBV18	-	TRBJ1-3	-	CASSPVREAGNTIYF	TGTGCCAGCTCACCGGTGAGAGAGGCTGGAAACACCATATATTTT
TRBV7-6	-	TRBJ1-3	TRBD1	CASSKQGTSSGNTIYF	TGTGCCAGCAGCAAACAGGGGACTTCCTCTGGAAACACCATATATTTT
TRBV5-4	-	TRBJ1-6	TRBD1	CASSPRTGGSNSPLHF	TGTGCCAGCAGTCCCAGGACAGGGGGCTCAAATTCACCCCTCCACTTT
TRBV19	-	TRBJ1-1	-	CASSAGGHTEAFF	TGTGCCAGTTCGGCGGGGGGCCACACTGAAGCTTTCTTT
TRBV6-5	-	TRBJ1-4	-	CASSYSTAFWEKLFF	TGTGCCAGCAGTTACTCTACGGCCTTTTGGGAAAAACTGTTTTTT
TRBV27	-	TRBJ1-3	-	CASTPLGGSGNTIYF	TGTGCCAGCACCCCTCTCGGGGGTTCCGGAAACACCATATATTTT
TRBV18	-	TRBJ1-1	-	CASSSRTLLNTEAFF	TGTGCCAGCTCATCGCGGACTCTACTGAACACTGAAGCTTTCTTT
TRBV6-6	-	TRBJ2-7	-	CASSFAGGGGYEQYF	TGTGCCAGCAGTTTCGCCGGGGGAGGGGGCTACGAGCAGTACTTC
TRBV28	-	TRBJ1-2	-	CASSSTGSNYGYTF	TGTGCCAGCAGTTCGACAGGATCCAACTATGGCTACACCTTC
TRBV7-2	-	TRBJ2-7	TRBD1	CASSSSDRARHQYF	TGTGCCAGCAGCTCCTCGGACAGGGCGAGGCATCAGTACTTC
TRBV14	-	TRBJ1-6	-	CASSQELSYNSPLHF	TGTGCCAGCAGCCAAGAGTTATCCTATAATTCACCCCTCCACTTT
TRBV7-2	-	TRBJ1-4	TRBD1	CASSPGQGRELFF	TGTGCCAGCAGCCCGGGACAGGGGAGGGAACTGTTTTTT
TRBV4-2	-	TRBJ2-3	-	CASSQERGIADTQYF	TGTGCCAGCAGCCAAGAGAGAGGGATCGCAGATACGCAGTATTTT
TRBV13	-	TRBJ2-3	TRBD2	CASSLGAGGPIHTQYF	TGTGCCAGCAGCTTAGGAGCGGGGGGGCCGATACATACGCAGTATTTT
TRBV2	-	TRBJ1-2	TRBD1	CASSNFRTDRGGGYTF	TGTGCCAGCAGCAATTTTCGCACCGACAGGGGCGGGGGCTACACCTTC
TRBV9	-	TRBJ2-5	TRBD1	CASSVAGGSETQYF	TGTGCCAGCAGCGTAGCAGGGGGCAGTGAGACCCAGTACTTC
TRBV7-6	-	TRBJ2-3	TRBD2	CASSPGRISGSTDTQYF	TGTGCCAGCAGCCCCGGGAGGATAAGCGGGAGCACAGATACGCAGTATTTT
TRBV18	-	TRBJ1-3	-	CASSRGTVSGNTIYF	TGTGCCAGCTCAAGGGGGACCGTCTCTGGAAACACCATATATTTT
TRBV7-2	-	TRBJ2-1	-	CASSLFGGEQFF	TGTGCCAGCAGCTTATTCGGGGGTGAGCAGTTCTTC
TRBV18	once	TRBJ2-7	-	CASSPLQAGPYEQYF	TGTGCCAGCTCACCACTTCAGGCAGGCCCCTACGAGCAGTACTTC
TRBV30	-	TRBJ1-6	-	CAGRRGTYNSPLHF	TGTGCTGGAAGGCGGGGCACCTATAATTCACCCCTCCACTTT
TRBV9	-	TRBJ1-1	-	CASSPNVGRGETTEAFF	TGTGCCAGCAGCCCCAATGTCGGGAGGGGAGAAACGACTGAAGCTTTCTTT
TRBV15	-	TRBJ1-1	-	CATSTTGNTEAFF	TGTGCCACCAGTACGACAGGGAACACTGAAGCTTTCTTT
TRBV4-3	-	TRBJ2-7	-	CASSQGRYKTYEQYF	TGCGCCAGCAGCCAGGGTAGATATAAAACCTACGAGCAGTACTTC
TRBV7-2	few	TRBJ1-6	-	CASSLAPGSSGSPLHF	TGTGCCAGCAGCTTAGCGCCGGGTAGTTCAGGTTCACCCCTCCACTTT
TRBV6-4	-	TRBJ1-5	TRBD1	CASSDINNGGDRGRNQPQHF	TGTGCCAGCAGTGATATCAATAACGGTGGGGACAGGGGGCGAAATCAGCCCCAGCATTTT
TRBV4-2	-	TRBJ2-7	-	CASSQDRHSMVREQYF	TGTGCCAGCAGCCAAGATAGACACTCAATGGTCCGAGAGCAGTACTTC
TRBV10-1	-	TRBJ1-1	-	CASSESETATEAFF	TGCGCCAGCAGTGAGAGCGAGACGGCCACTGAAGCTTTCTTT
TRBV6-5	-	TRBJ2-7	-	CASSYSRAPYEQYF	TGTGCCAGCAGTTACAGCAGGGCACCCTACGAGCAGTACTTC
TRBV28	-	TRBJ1-2	TRBD1	CASSLSNRGQGGYTF	TGTGCCAGCAGTTTATCAAACAGGGGGCAAGGAGGCTACACCTTC
TRBV5-3	-	TRBJ1-5	-	CARSWPPTTTESSNQPQHF	TGTGCCAGAAGCTGGCCGCCTACAACGACCGAGTCTAGCAATCAGCCCCAGCATTTT
TRBV7-2	-	TRBJ1-3	-	CASSPTGQSGVGFGNTIYF	TGTGCCAGCAGTCCAACCGGACAGTCGGGCGTCGGTTTTGGAAACACCATATATTTT
TRBV9	-	TRBJ1-1	-	CASSLLRNTEAFF	TGTGCCAGCTCATTACTGCGGAACACTGAAGCTTTCTTT
TRBV9	-	TRBJ2-1	-	CASSSYYNEQFF	TGTGCCAGCAGCTCCTATTACAATGAGCAGTTCTTC
TRBV4-1	-	TRBJ1-1	TRBD1	CASSLTETGNEAFF	TGCGCCAGCAGCCTAACGGAGACAGGGAATGAAGCTTTCTTT
TRBV9	-	TRBJ1-1	TRBD1	CASSPGDRGLTEAFF	TGTGCCAGCAGCCCCGGGGACAGGGGGCTTACTGAAGCTTTCTTT
TRBV7-9	-	TRBJ2-7	-	CASSLSAGKGAYEQYF	TGTGCCAGCAGCTTATCGGCAGGGAAGGGCGCCTACGAGCAGTACTTC
TRBV15	-	TRBJ2-7	-	CATSRGSFSYEQYF	TGTGCCACCAGCAGAGGCAGCTTCTCCTACGAGCAGTACTTC
TRBV11-2	-	TRBJ2-7	TRBD2	CASSLTRLAGYEQYF	TGTGCCAGCAGTTTAACCAGACTAGCGGGGTACGAGCAGTACTTC
TRBV27	-	TRBJ2-1	-	CASSGQSNEQFF	TGTGCCAGCAGTGGACAGAGCAATGAGCAGTTCTTC
TRBV14	-	TRBJ2-5	-	CASSQEMETQYF	TGTGCCAGCAGCCAAGAGATGGAGACCCAGTACTTC
TRBV27	-	TRBJ2-7	-	CASSPEPVAWGGLRSSYEQYF	TGTGCCAGCAGTCCCGAGCCAGTAGCGTGGGGGGGGCTTCGCAGCTCCTACGAGCAGTACTTC
TRBV18	-	TRBJ2-7	-	CASSPLSDSYEQYF	TGTGCCAGCTCACCGTTGTCGGACTCCTACGAGCAGTACTTC